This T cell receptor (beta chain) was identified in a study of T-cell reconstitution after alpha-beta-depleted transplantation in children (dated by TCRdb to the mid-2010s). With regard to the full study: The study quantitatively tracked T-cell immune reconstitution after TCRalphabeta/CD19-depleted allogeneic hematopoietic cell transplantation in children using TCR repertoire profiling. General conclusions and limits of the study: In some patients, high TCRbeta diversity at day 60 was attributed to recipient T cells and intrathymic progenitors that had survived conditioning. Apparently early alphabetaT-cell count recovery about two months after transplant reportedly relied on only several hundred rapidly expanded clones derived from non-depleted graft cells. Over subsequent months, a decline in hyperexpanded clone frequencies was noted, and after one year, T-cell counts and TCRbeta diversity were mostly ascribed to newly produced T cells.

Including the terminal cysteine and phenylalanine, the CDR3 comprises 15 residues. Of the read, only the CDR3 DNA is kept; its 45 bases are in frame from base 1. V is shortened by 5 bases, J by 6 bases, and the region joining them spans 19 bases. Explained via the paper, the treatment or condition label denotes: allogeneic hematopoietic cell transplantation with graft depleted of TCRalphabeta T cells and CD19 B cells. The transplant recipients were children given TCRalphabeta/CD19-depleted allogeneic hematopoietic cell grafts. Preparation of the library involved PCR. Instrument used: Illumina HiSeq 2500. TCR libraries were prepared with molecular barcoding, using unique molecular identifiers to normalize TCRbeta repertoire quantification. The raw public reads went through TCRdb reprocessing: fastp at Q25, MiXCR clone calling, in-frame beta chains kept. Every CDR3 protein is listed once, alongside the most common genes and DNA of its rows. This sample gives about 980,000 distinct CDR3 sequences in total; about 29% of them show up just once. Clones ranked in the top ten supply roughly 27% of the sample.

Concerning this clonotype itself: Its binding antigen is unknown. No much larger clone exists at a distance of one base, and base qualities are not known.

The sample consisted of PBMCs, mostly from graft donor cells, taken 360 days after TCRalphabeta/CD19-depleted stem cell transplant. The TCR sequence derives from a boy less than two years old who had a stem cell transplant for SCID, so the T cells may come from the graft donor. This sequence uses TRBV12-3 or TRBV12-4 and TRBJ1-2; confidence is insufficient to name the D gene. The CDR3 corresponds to CASSPRTGRRNGYTF. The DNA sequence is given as TGTGCCAGCAGTCCCAGGACCGGGAGGCGCAATGGCTACACCTTC.